Shown below are 11 T cell receptor beta chains from a single sample sequenced in a study of long-term antiretroviral therapy in people with HIV. They ran version v3.0 of the immunoSEQ assay at survey level. The data were produced by immunoSEQ multiplex PCR, yet TCRdb's version contains in-frame clones alone and is incomplete. The data show about 16,000 clones, with 85% to 95% seen just once and around 1.4% held by the top ten. The specimen was unsorted PBMCs, collected approximately 11 years after starting antiretroviral therapy. The receptors derive from a man younger than 40 with HIV.

This clone showed up just once. J is TRBJ2-3 and V is TRBV27; a possible D gene is TRBD2 (5 bases). Germline CDR1 and CDR2: MNHEY and SMNVEV (reference sequence). The CDR3 runs to 14 residues. V lost 2 bases and J lost 2, with 8 bases in between. The CDR3 loop is CASSLSGNTDTQYF. The CDR3 nucleotides read TGTGCCAGCAGTTTAAGCGGAAACACAGATACGCAGTATTTT.

V gene TRBV7-2 combines with J gene TRBJ2-5; D unresolved. CDR3 size: 15 residues. The germline V gene has CDR1 SGHTA and CDR2 FQGNSA. Trimming stripped 4 bases from V and 5 bases from J, with 17 bases between. CDR3 sequence reads: CASSWSVSLGETQYF. For the CDR3, the DNA is TGTGCCAGCAGCTGGAGCGTCTCTCTAGGGGAGACCCAGTACTTC.

This clone is deemed medium-sized. The genes are TRBV7-3 and TRBJ1-1; D ambiguous. Germline V gives CDR1 SGHTA, CDR2 FQGTGA. Trimming removed 3 bases at V and 0 bases at J, with 5 bases between. CDR3 length equals 13 residues. This CDR3 reads CASSFRVNTEAFF. The DNA for the CDR3 is TGTGCCAGCAGCTTTAGGGTGAACACTGAAGCTTTCTTT.

The rearrangement uses TRBV25-1 and TRBJ1-3; D perhaps matches TRBD1 (5 bases). The V end was cut by 5 bases, the J end by 4 bases, with 18 bases between. Germline V gene lookup returns CDR1 MGHDK and CDR2 SYGVNS. This CDR3 has 16 residues. The CDR3 region is CASSTSTVNPGNTIYF. The DNA for the CDR3 is TGTGCCAGCAGTACCTCGACAGTTAACCCCGGAAACACCATATATTTT. Full variable domain (missing parts from reference TRBV25-1 and TRBJ1-3): EADIYQTPRYLVIGTGKKITLECSQTMGHDKMYWYQQDPGMELHLIHYSYGVNSTEKGDLSSESTVSRIRTEHFPLTLESARPSHTSQYLCASSTSTVNPGNTIYFGEGSWLTVV.

This sequence joins TRBV28 and TRBJ2-5; D might be TRBD1 (6 bases). The germline V gene encodes CDR1 MDHEN and CDR2 SYDVKM. The ends were cut back, 7 bases at V and 0 bases at J, with 12 bases in the middle. The length of the CDR3 is 14 residues. The CDR3: CASNPTGNQETQYF. In DNA, the CDR3 is TGTGCCAGCAATCCCACAGGGAACCAAGAGACCCAGTACTTC.

This clone appeared a few times. The chain employs TRBV6-6 and TRBJ1-2; TRBD1 matches at 9 bases. This CDR3 is built from 13 residues. Per the germline V gene, CDR1 is MNHNY and CDR2 is SVGAGI (reference sequence). The DNA of the CDR3 is TGTGCGGTCCCGGGACAGGGACTGAGAGGCTACACCTTC. It encodes CAVPGQGLRGYTF.

This clone was recorded only once. The chain joins TRBV5-1 to TRBJ2-5, with 9 bases that match TRBD2. Trimming at V came to 0 bases and at J to 5 bases, leaving 5 bases not matched to a gene. CDR1 is SGHRS, CDR2 YFSETQ, per germline. This CDR3 is built from 15 residues. The CDR3 coding sequence is TGCGCCAGCAGCTTGGGGGCGGGGGGGCACGAGACCCAGTACTTC. Amino acid sequence: CASSLGAGGHETQYF.

The J gene is TRBJ1-2, the V gene TRBV7-2; unclear D gene. Trimming pared 2 bases from V and 8 bases from J, leaving 9 bases between. The CDR3 length is 12 residues. In germline, CDR1 is SGHTA, CDR2 FQGNSA. The CDR3 spells CASSLNSPGYTF. In nucleotides, the CDR3 is TGTGCCAGCAGCTTAAATTCCCCCGGCTACACCTTC.

As concerns this clone: The junction departs from germline at one end; a sequencing error may be responsible. The CDR3 coding sequence is TGTGCCAGCAGCTTGAACGGTGGGGGGAACCATGAGACCCAGTACTTC. It codes for CASSLNGGGNHETQYF. The chain joins TRBV5-4 to TRBJ2-5; perhaps TRBD2 as D (6 bases). CDR1 SGHNT and CDR2 YYREEE come from the germline V gene (reference sequence). CDR3 length: 16 residues.

This rearrangement joins TRBV7-3 to TRBJ2-1; TRBD2 is a possible D gene (6 bases). Germline V gives CDR1 SGHTA, CDR2 FQGTGA. The CDR3 extends over 19 amino acids. V was shortened by 2 bases and J by 9 bases, with 29 bases between the two germline ends. CDR3 sequence: CASSLYSGTVHSSSPEQFF. CDR3 in DNA: TGTGCCAGCAGCTTATACTCCGGGACTGTTCATTCTTCGTCTCCTGAGCAGTTCTTC.

The chain joins TRBV19 to TRBJ1-1; D is ambiguous. Germline values: CDR1 LNHDA, CDR2 SQIVND (reference sequence). The CDR3 covers 13 residues. Deletions cut 3 bases from V and 2 bases from J, with 7 bases between. CDR3: CASSIRRNTEAFF. The CDR3, as DNA: TGTGCCAGTAGTATCCGCAGAAACACTGAAGCTTTCTTT.